Below are 3 T cell receptor beta chains sequenced from a single sample in a study of OX40 agonist ivuxolimab in advanced cancers. Sequencing was performed with immunoSEQ multiplex PCR; in TCRdb, only in-frame clones are kept and a portion is missing. The sample lists 85,000 to 100,000 clones, around nine tenths seen once, with around 0.32% in the top ten. The source material was CD4+ or CD8+ T cells sorted from blood, sampled in a trial of the OX40 agonist ivuxolimab. The receptors originated from an adult with an advanced solid tumor such as melanoma, head and neck, liver or kidney cancer.

V is TRBV5-1 and J is TRBJ2-7, with 12 bases aligning to TRBD1. Germline V gene sequence: CDR1 SGHRS, CDR2 YFSETQ. The CDR3 totals 17 residues. V shed 4 bases and J 3 bases; nucleotides not matched to a gene: 11. CDR3 DNA: TGCGCCAGCAGCCCGGGGACAGGGGGCCCTTTTGTCTACGAGCAGTACTTC. Translation: CASSPGTGGPFVYEQYF. The variable domain in full, with the rest retrieved from reference TRBV5-1 and TRBJ2-7, is KAGVTQTPRYLIKTRGQQVTLSCSPISGHRSVSWYQQTPGQGLQFLFEYFSETQRNKGNFPGRFSGRQFSNSRSEMNVSTLELGDSALYLCASSPGTGGPFVYEQYFGPGTRLTVT.

The rearrangement uses TRBV6-5 and TRBJ2-7, with TRBD1 matching over 9 bases. Trimming at V came to 6 bases and at J to 3 bases, leaving 3 bases not matched to a gene. CDR3 length: 13 amino acids. Germline V CDR1 and CDR2: MNHEY, SVGAGI. Here the CDR3 reads CASRTGGVYEQYF. In DNA, the CDR3 is TGTGCCAGCAGAACAGGGGGCGTCTACGAGCAGTACTTC.

V and J are TRBV5-1 and TRBJ2-2; the D gene is possibly TRBD2 (5 bases). The CDR3 is 15 amino acids. Germline assignment: CDR1 SGHRS and CDR2 YFSETQ. Trimming cost V 4 bases and J 4 bases, with 14 bases left between them. CDR3 sequence: CASSDGSAITGELFF. The CDR3 bases are TGCGCCAGCAGCGACGGTAGCGCGATCACCGGGGAGCTGTTTTTT.